The next 21 T cell receptor beta chains were all read from a single sample in a study of cytomegalovirus exposure and HLA in healthy donors. PCR primers comprised 60 Vbeta and 13 Jbeta primers. This table comes from immunoSEQ multiplex PCR, and its TCRdb copy is limited to in-frame clones, with some not included. The sample yields about 160,000 clones, 71% seen once. The sequenced sample was PBMCs. Receptors were obtained from a woman between 25 and 40 years old in good health and CMV-seronegative.

The rearrangement links TRBV2 to TRBJ1-2, with 10 bases lining up with TRBD1. The CDR3 is 16 amino acids. Unmatched junction bases numbered 8, after V lost 3 bases and J lost 4 bases. Germline V gene data show CDR1 as SNHLY and CDR2 as FYNNEI. DNA of the CDR3: TGTGCCAGCAGTGAGGCCGGACAGGGGGTTGGCTATGGCTACACCTTC. This encodes CASSEAGQGVGYGYTF.

This rearrangement joins TRBV7-6 to TRBJ2-2; no definite D call. CDR3 length: 14 residues. The germline V gene has CDR1 SGHVS and CDR2 FNYEAQ. V dropped 5 bases and J dropped 6 bases, with 13 bases sitting between them. This chain's CDR3 is CASSQDSPSGELFF. The CDR3 coding sequence is TGTGCCAGCAGCCAAGATAGTCCGTCCGGGGAGCTGTTTTTT.

This clone was counted only a few times. The chain links TRBV5-1 to TRBJ2-1; 8 bases are a match to TRBD2. CDR1 and CDR2 from the germline V gene are SGHRS and YFSETQ. With 4 bases clipped from V and 2 bases from J, the junction kept 5 bases outside the gene matches. The CDR3 spans 15 residues. CDR3 amino acids: CASSIAGPTYNEQFF. The CDR3 coding sequence is TGCGCCAGCAGCATAGCGGGGCCAACCTACAATGAGCAGTTCTTC.

In this sample, this clone turned up once. The genes are TRBV4-3 and TRBJ2-3; 11 nucleotides line up with TRBD2. From germline, CDR1 is LGHNA and CDR2 YSLEER. The CDR3 loop spans 19 amino acids. V lost 0 bases, J lost 4 bases, and 12 bases stayed unmatched. The CDR3 nucleotides are TGCGCCAGCAGCCAAGATCTACTAGCGGGAGTGGGTAGGGCAGATACGCAGTATTTT. As protein: CASSQDLLAGVGRADTQYF.

V gene TRBV28 combines with J gene TRBJ1-4; 10 bases line up with TRBD1. Germline assignment: CDR1 MDHEN and CDR2 SYDVKM. Trimming at V came to 2 bases and at J to 8 bases, leaving 5 bases not matched to a gene. CDR3 length: 15 amino acids. The CDR3 DNA is TGTGCCAGCAGTTTAGGGACAGGGGTTGGGGAAAAACTGTTTTTT. It specifies CASSLGTGVGEKLFF.

The chain is built from TRBV19 and TRBJ1-1; D unclear. The CDR3 totals 14 residues. Trimming took off 3 bases at V and 6 bases at J, with 14 bases between the two ends. Germline lookup yields CDR1 LNHDA and CDR2 SQIVND (reference sequence). DNA for the CDR3: TGTGCCAGTAGTATGATACCTCTCGGGGCTGAAGCTTTCTTT. Protein product: CASSMIPLGAEAFF.

The DNA of the CDR3 is TGTGCCAGCAGCGTGGGACAGGGAAGTTCACCCCTCCACTTT. Translation gives CASSVGQGSSPLHF. V gene TRBV9 combines with J gene TRBJ1-6; TRBD1 aligns across 9 bases. Germline V gene data show CDR1 as SGDLS and CDR2 as YYNGEE. The CDR3 totals 14 residues. The V gene end was trimmed by 2 bases and the J gene end by 9 bases; junction bases not matched to a gene: 3. Looking up the rest from reference TRBV9 and TRBJ1-6 gives the full variable domain: DSGVTQTPKHLITATGQRVTLRCSPRSGDLSVYWYQQSLDQGLQFLIQYYNGEERAKGNILERFSAQQFPDLHSELNLSSLELGDSALYFCASSVGQGSSPLHFGNGTRLTVT.

This rearrangement joins TRBV4-3 to TRBJ2-5; D may be TRBD1 (5 bases). This CDR3 comprises 17 residues. V lost 0 bases and J lost 4, with 18 bases in between. Per the germline V gene, CDR1 is LGHNA and CDR2 is YSLEER. The CDR3 nucleotides read TGCGCCAGCAGCCAAGATTCATGGGAAGGGGTGGCAGAGACCCAGTACTTC. This gives the protein CASSQDSWEGVAETQYF.

This chain uses TRBV4-1 with TRBJ1-1; 8 nucleotides line up with TRBD1. The CDR3 has 15 residues. CDR1 MGHRA and CDR2 YSYEKL come from the germline V gene. The junction had 19 bases not matched to a gene; V was cut back by 9 bases and J by 10 bases. CDR3 DNA sequence: TGCGCCAGTAAAAGACTCGGACAGGGAGGAGAGGGAGCTTTCTTT. Translation: CASKRLGQGGEGAFF.

CDR3 nucleotide sequence: TGTGCCAGCAGCTTCGGGGGGCTTGGGTATGGCTACACCTTC. This sequence encodes CASSFGGLGYGYTF. The chain recombines TRBV5-4 with TRBJ1-2; D perhaps matches TRBD1 (6 bases). V was shortened by 2 bases and J by 5 bases, with 13 bases between the two germline ends. Germline CDR1 is SGHNT and CDR2 is YYREEE (reference sequence). The CDR3 spans 14 residues.

The chain employs TRBV9 and TRBJ1-2; D not certain. The CDR3 contains 12 residues. Germline V gene data show CDR1 as SGDLS and CDR2 as YYNGEE. The V gene lost 2 bases and the J gene lost 5 bases, with 7 bases spanning the gap. The DNA for the CDR3 is TGTGCCAGCAGCGTCCCCGAGTATGGCTACACCTTC. Its translation: CASSVPEYGYTF.

The chain joins TRBV5-1 to TRBJ2-5; 8 bases fit TRBD2. V lost 7 bases, J lost 0 bases, and 17 bases stayed unmatched. Germline V lookup: CDR1 SGHRS, CDR2 YFSETQ. CDR3 length equals 18 residues. The CDR3 DNA follows: TGCGCCAGCGGTATCCCGGGAGGGAGATACCGGTACCAAGAGACCCAGTACTTC. This sequence encodes CASGIPGGRYRYQETQYF.

This clone was recorded only once. The chain combines TRBV5-5 with TRBJ2-7; 7 bases fit TRBD1. This CDR3 is 17 amino acids long. With 0 bases clipped from V and 0 bases from J, the junction kept 9 bases outside the gene matches. Germline V CDR1 and CDR2: SGHKS, YYEKEE (reference sequence). CDR3 in amino acids: CASSLALETGSSYEQYF. The CDR3, as DNA: TGTGCCAGCAGCTTGGCCCTAGAGACAGGGAGCTCCTACGAGCAGTACTTC.

The genes are TRBV7-9 and TRBJ2-7; TRBD1 matches at 10 bases. Germline-derived CDR1 and CDR2 are SEHNR and FQNEAQ (reference sequence). The CDR3 sequence is 15 residues long. The junction had 6 bases not matched to a gene; V was cut back by 4 bases and J by 3 bases. The CDR3 protein is CASSSGQGPFYEQYF. The CDR3 DNA follows: TGTGCCAGCAGCTCGGGACAGGGGCCCTTCTACGAGCAGTACTTC.

The gene calls are TRBV18 and TRBJ2-5; 7 bases line up with TRBD2. V dropped 0 bases and J dropped 5; count of bases not matched to a gene: 0. Germline values: CDR1 KGHSH, CDR2 LQKENI. CDR3 length: 13 amino acids. The CDR3 reads CASSPPSGETQYF. CDR3 nucleotides: TGTGCCAGCTCACCACCTAGCGGGGAGACCCAGTACTTC.

This clone occurred a few times. The V and J genes are TRBV9 and TRBJ2-3, with TRBD1 matching 7 bases. This CDR3 is built from 14 residues. Germline values: CDR1 SGDLS, CDR2 YYNGEE. Losses at the gene ends were 4 bases for V and 5 bases for J; bases not matched to a gene: 7. CDR3 sequence reads: CASSLRTGKDTQYF. The CDR3, as DNA: TGTGCCAGCAGCCTCCGGACAGGAAAAGATACGCAGTATTTT.

The CDR3 sequence is CASSPGGTGGLNSPLHF. CDR3 DNA: TGTGCCAGCAGCCCGGGGGGGACAGGGGGTCTAAATTCACCCCTCCACTTT. The chain links TRBV4-2 to TRBJ1-6, with TRBD1 matching over 11 bases. With V trimmed by 4 bases and J by 7 bases, 9 bases remained unmatched. The CDR3 extends over 17 amino acids. Germline CDR1 reads LGHNA; CDR2 reads YNFKEQ.

The chain is built from TRBV7-2 and TRBJ2-1, with 7 bases lining up with TRBD1. This CDR3 is built from 12 residues. Germline V gene data show CDR1 as SGHTA and CDR2 as FQGNSA. Losses at the gene ends were 5 bases for V and 10 bases for J; bases not matched to a gene: 5. The CDR3: CASSPTGVEQFF. The CDR3, as DNA: TGTGCCAGCAGCCCAACAGGGGTCGAGCAGTTCTTC.

The rearrangement joins TRBV4-3 to TRBJ2-2, with 8 bases identical to TRBD2. Looked up from germline, CDR1 is LGHNA and CDR2 is YSLEER. J gave up 1 base and V 4 bases, and 14 bases lay outside the gene matches. CDR3 length: 19 amino acids. The CDR3 region is CASSLRGPSGGVNTGELFF. CDR3 in DNA: TGCGCCAGCAGCCTCCGAGGGCCCAGCGGGGGAGTGAACACCGGGGAGCTGTTTTTT.

This clone was seen only a few times. V is TRBV29-1 and J is TRBJ2-1, with 11 bases lining up with TRBD2. The CDR3 extends over 14 amino acids. Unmatched junction bases numbered 6, after V lost 6 bases and J lost 5 bases. The germline V gene encodes CDR1 SQVTM and CDR2 ANQGSEA. CDR3 loop: CSVLRLAGNNEQFF. For the CDR3, the DNA is TGCAGCGTCTTAAGACTAGCGGGAAACAATGAGCAGTTCTTC.

This chain joins TRBV28 and TRBJ2-2, with 8 bases that match TRBD1. The CDR3 consists of 16 residues. V lost 5 bases and J lost 4; bases outside the gene matches: 9. CDR1 is MDHEN and CDR2 is SYDVKM in the germline V gene. The CDR3 sequence is CASSPAGTGSTGELFF. CDR3 coding DNA: TGTGCCAGCAGTCCCGCCGGGACAGGATCCACCGGGGAGCTGTTTTTT. The variable domain in full, with the rest retrieved from reference TRBV28 and TRBJ2-2, is DVKVTQSSRYLVKRTGEKVFLECVQDMDHENMFWYRQDPGLGLRLIYFSYDVKMKEKGDIPEGYSVSREKKERFSLILESASTNQTSMYLCASSPAGTGSTGELFFGEGSRLTVL.